These 14 T cell receptor beta chains share one sample of origin, sequenced in a study of T-cell reconstitution after alpha-beta-depleted transplantation in children. Preparation of the TCRbeta library used unique molecular identifiers. MiXCR, run by TCRdb on the PCR reads, gives a single entry per CDR3 protein. This sample yields approximately 1,000,000 distinct CDR3 sequences, of which about 29% are seen a single time; 25% to 35% belongs to the top ten. The source material was PBMCs, mostly from graft donor cells, sampled 360 days after TCRalphabeta/CD19-depleted stem cell transplant. The receptor set was obtained from a boy under two years old who had a stem cell transplant for SCID, so the T cells may come from the graft donor.

In this sample, this clonotype turned up a few times. The chain carries TRBV10-3 and TRBJ1-6; no firm D call. V gave up 4 bases and J gave up 0 bases, with 13 bases separating them. This CDR3 has 17 amino acids. CDR1 is ENHRY, CDR2 SYGVKD, per germline. The CDR3 DNA follows: TGTGCCATCAGTGGAGACACTTGGAGCTCCTATAATTCACCCCTCCACTTT. Translation: CAISGDTWSSYNSPLHF.

The V and J genes are TRBV12-3 or TRBV12-4 and TRBJ1-5, with TRBD1 as a possible D gene (6 bases). CDR3 length equals 13 residues. The ends were cut back, 6 bases at V and 7 bases at J, with 13 bases in the middle. This CDR3 is CASSQGYEQPQHF. The CDR3 DNA follows: TGTGCCAGCAGCCAGGGGTACGAACAGCCCCAGCATTTT.

On this clonotype: The junction and the germline gene differ at one end; a read error may be behind it. The chain combines TRBV12-3 or TRBV12-4 with TRBJ1-1; TRBD1 is a possible D gene (5 bases). The CDR3 is 14 amino acids. The CDR3 reads CASSLQGVNTEPFF. The CDR3 coding sequence is TGTGCCAGCAGTTTACAGGGTGTGAACACTGAACCTTTCTTT.

This clonotype was seen more than once but under ten times. This chain joins TRBV24-1 and TRBJ2-5; 9 bases match TRBD2. The V and J ends lost 4 bases and 5 bases, in that order; junction bases with no gene match: 7. The germline V gene has CDR1 KGHDR and CDR2 SFDVKD. The CDR3 spans 15 residues. Here the CDR3 reads CATSEAGGKKETQYF. CDR3 sequence (DNA): TGTGCCACCAGTGAAGCGGGGGGAAAGAAGGAGACCCAGTACTTC.

The rearrangement uses TRBV12-3 or TRBV12-4 and TRBJ2-2; D is possibly TRBD2 (5 bases). The CDR3 sequence is 13 residues long. Trimming removed 6 bases from V and 4 bases from J, with 9 bases in between. CDR3 in amino acids: CASRLSVTGELFF. CDR3 nucleotides: TGTGCCAGCAGGCTTAGCGTCACCGGGGAGCTGTTTTTT.

In DNA, the CDR3 is TGTGCCAGCAGCCGATCGGACAACGGACTGGCTGAAGCTTTCTTT. Encoded protein: CASSRSDNGLAEAFF. This rearrangement joins TRBV3-1 to TRBJ1-1; tentatively, D is TRBD1 (5 bases). CDR1 and CDR2 (germline): LGHDT, YNNKEL (reference sequence). Between the trimmed V and J ends, which lost 4 bases and 6 bases, there was a span of 18 bases. CDR3 size: 15 residues.

The chain is built from TRBV19 and TRBJ1-1, with unresolved D. V was trimmed by 5 bases and J by 2 bases, leaving 12 bases between them. Germline V lookup: CDR1 LNHDA, CDR2 SQIVND (reference sequence). The CDR3 has 14 residues. The CDR3 loop is CASSGVLVNTEAFF. The CDR3 nucleotides read TGTGCCAGTAGTGGAGTCCTCGTCAACACTGAAGCTTTCTTT.

This chain joins TRBV28 and TRBJ2-2, with 8 bases lining up with TRBD1. The CDR3 is 14 residues long. Germline V CDR1 and CDR2: MDHEN, SYDVKM. With 6 bases clipped from V and 3 bases from J, the junction kept 3 bases outside the gene matches. CDR3 sequence (DNA): TGTGCCAGCAGCCCGGACAGGGACACCGGGGAGCTGTTTTTT. Translation: CASSPDRDTGELFF.

The chain recombines TRBV5-1 with TRBJ2-3; D possibly corresponds to TRBD1 (5 bases). V lost 5 bases, J lost 2 bases, and 15 bases lay in between. The CDR3 length is 15 residues. Germline CDR1 is SGHRS and CDR2 is YFSETQ. CDR3 protein: CASSLEDRTTDTQYF. In nucleotides, the CDR3 is TGCGCCAGCAGTCTGGAAGACAGAACCACAGATACGCAGTATTTT.

In its sample, this clonotype was seen a few times. The chain links TRBV12-3 or TRBV12-4 to TRBJ2-2; no definite D call. The ends were cut back, 5 bases at V and 4 bases at J, with 11 bases in the middle. The CDR3 consists of 14 residues. DNA for the CDR3: TGTGCCAGCAGTCGGATTTTGGTCACCGGGGAGCTGTTTTTT. Protein product: CASSRILVTGELFF.

V usage is TRBV6-5 and J usage is TRBJ1-1; D is perhaps TRBD1 (5 bases). In germline, CDR1 is MNHEY, CDR2 SVGAGI. V was pared by 1 base and J by 4 bases, with 7 bases between. CDR3 length: 13 residues. DNA for the CDR3: TGTGCCAGCAGTTACTTTGGGGCCACTGAAGCTTTCTTT. Translated: CASSYFGATEAFF.

Details on this clonotype: A junction end diverges from the germline sequence, so it may reflect a read error. The chain joins TRBV2 to TRBJ2-1; D could derive from TRBD1 or TRBD2 (5 bases each). Per the germline V gene, CDR1 is SNHLY and CDR2 is FYNNEI. The CDR3 length is 15 residues. This chain's CDR3 is CASTEVTRGKGEQFF. CDR3 nucleotides: TGTGCCAGCACTGAAGTTACTAGGGGTAAGGGTGAGCAGTTCTTC.

This sequence joins TRBV4-2 and TRBJ2-3; no clear D gene. Trimming took off 3 bases at V and 2 bases at J, with 12 bases between the two ends. The CDR3 is 15 amino acids. The germline V gene encodes CDR1 LGHNA and CDR2 YNFKEQ. The CDR3: CASSQVPTSTDTQYF. Written as DNA, the CDR3 is TGTGCCAGCAGCCAGGTACCCACCTCCACAGATACGCAGTATTTT.

This clonotype was counted between two and nine times. The chain has TRBV12-3 or TRBV12-4 and TRBJ1-5; D remains unclear. The CDR3 totals 15 residues. Trimming removed 3 bases at V and 0 bases at J, with 9 bases between. Here the CDR3 DNA reads TGTGCCAGCAGTTTTGCAGTTTATAGCAATCAGCCCCAGCATTTT. The encoded protein is CASSFAVYSNQPQHF.